One and the same sample provided the 32 T cell receptor beta chains below, sequenced in a study of OX40 agonist ivuxolimab in advanced cancers. Data came from immunoSEQ multiplex PCR; TCRdb stores just in-frame clones and leaves some out. The table has tens of thousands of clones, 81% seen once; the top ten hold around 20%. Sequencing used CD4+ or CD8+ T cells sorted from blood, obtained in a trial of the OX40 agonist ivuxolimab. The receptor set was obtained from an adult with an advanced solid tumor such as melanoma, head and neck, liver or kidney cancer.

This chain connects TRBV19 to TRBJ2-1; D not resolved. Germline-derived CDR1 and CDR2 are LNHDA and SQIVND (reference sequence). CDR3 length: 15 amino acids. Trimming stripped 5 bases from V and 1 base from J, with 12 bases between. The CDR3 DNA follows: TGTGCCAGTAGTTATTCAGGAACTTCCTACAATGAGCAGTTCTTC. It is translated as CASSYSGTSYNEQFF.

The rearrangement uses TRBV27 and TRBJ2-5, with TRBD2 matching 10 bases. The CDR3 contains 15 residues. The germline V gene has CDR1 MNHEY and CDR2 SMNVEV (reference sequence). Trimming removed 2 bases from V and 4 bases from J; junction bases left unmatched: 4. In DNA form, the CDR3 reads TGTGCCAGCAGTTTAAGCGGGGGGGCTGGAGAGACCCAGTACTTC. Protein: CASSLSGGAGETQYF.

The DNA for the CDR3 is TGTGCCAGCACCTCTCGGACCTCTGGAAACACCATATATTTT. Amino acids: CASTSRTSGNTIYF. This sequence joins TRBV27 and TRBJ1-3, with D hard to call. Germline lookup yields CDR1 MNHEY and CDR2 SMNVEV (reference sequence). The CDR3 sequence is 14 residues long. Trimming left V 7 bases short and J 0 bases short, with 10 bases between.

The genes are TRBV5-1 and TRBJ2-3, with D perhaps matching TRBD1 or TRBD2 (5 bases each). Germline V gives CDR1 SGHRS, CDR2 YFSETQ. V shed 1 base and J shed 4 bases, with 10 bases lying between them. The CDR3 length is 14 residues. CDR3 loop: CASSLRDRADTQYF. The CDR3 DNA reads TGCGCCAGCAGCTTGAGGGACCGAGCAGATACGCAGTATTTT.

The chain is built from TRBV19 and TRBJ1-5; perhaps TRBD1 as D (5 bases). Trimming stripped 7 bases from V and 0 bases from J, with 13 bases between. The CDR3 loop spans 15 amino acids. CDR1 is LNHDA, CDR2 SQIVND, per germline (reference sequence). Written as DNA, the CDR3 is TGTGCCAGTATGGAACAGGCATATAGCAATCAGCCCCAGCATTTT. This encodes CASMEQAYSNQPQHF.

This clone was picked up one time. The chain combines TRBV30 with TRBJ1-1; 8 bases line up with TRBD1. The CDR3 loop spans 14 amino acids. V trimming: 2 bases; J trimming: 5 bases; junction bases outside the gene matches: 7. Germline loops: CDR1 GTSNPN, CDR2 SVGIG (reference sequence). CDR3 amino acids: CAWSTSGGKTEAFF. As DNA, the CDR3 is TGTGCCTGGAGTACTTCAGGGGGCAAAACTGAAGCTTTCTTT.

The J gene is TRBJ1-2, the V gene TRBV28; unclear D gene. Germline V gene sequence: CDR1 MDHEN, CDR2 SYDVKM. V was shortened by 6 bases and J by 8 bases, with 13 bases between the two germline ends. This CDR3 has 12 amino acids. The CDR3, as DNA: TGTGCCAGCAGACGCGAGGGTTGGGGCTACACCTTC. Translating gives CASRREGWGYTF.

V and J are TRBV5-1 and TRBJ2-5; TRBD2 matches at 12 bases. The length of the CDR3 is 14 residues. The V gene end was trimmed by 4 bases and the J gene end by 7 bases; junction bases not matched to a gene: 5. The germline V gene has CDR1 SGHRS and CDR2 YFSETQ. Here the CDR3 DNA reads TGCGCCAGCAGCCCGACTAGCGGGGGTCGGACCCAGTACTTC. Amino acid sequence: CASSPTSGGRTQYF.

The chain links TRBV6-5 to TRBJ2-3; perhaps D is TRBD1 or TRBD2 (6 bases each). The CDR3 loop spans 15 amino acids. The V end lost 5 bases, the J end lost 4 bases, and 16 bases lay between the germline ends. Germline V CDR1 and CDR2: MNHEY, SVGAGI. CDR3 nucleotides: TGTGCCAGCAGTAAACAGGGCGGGGTGGCAGATACGCAGTATTTT. It translates to CASSKQGGVADTQYF.

V gene TRBV18 combines with J gene TRBJ1-1; D remains ambiguous. Germline V gene lookup returns CDR1 KGHSH and CDR2 LQKENI. This CDR3 region has 15 residues. V gave up 5 bases and J gave up 3 bases, with 16 bases separating them. The CDR3 coding sequence is TGTGCCAGCTCAATCACGTCGGGGTTGGACACTGAAGCTTTCTTT. Its protein is CASSITSGLDTEAFF.

In this sample, this clone turned up a few times. The chain is built from TRBV7-9 and TRBJ1-2; 9 positions match TRBD1. V shed 4 bases, J shed 4 bases, and the junction held 10 bases outside the gene matches. This CDR3 comprises 16 residues. CDR1 and CDR2 (germline): SEHNR, FQNEAQ (reference sequence). CDR3 residues: CASSSLGGQGTYGYTF. DNA of the CDR3: TGTGCCAGCAGCTCGCTGGGGGGACAGGGCACCTATGGCTACACCTTC.

The chain uses TRBV5-1 and TRBJ2-3; 7 nucleotides match TRBD1. Trimming took 2 bases from V and 2 from J; bases not matched to a gene: 8. Germline V gene data show CDR1 as SGHRS and CDR2 as YFSETQ. CDR3 length: 16 amino acids. The CDR3 is CASSFGQDFNTDTQYF. The CDR3 nucleotides are TGCGCCAGCAGCTTTGGACAGGACTTTAACACAGATACGCAGTATTTT.

J is TRBJ1-2 and V is TRBV5-6; D ambiguous. Deletions cut 4 bases from V and 3 bases from J, with 13 bases between. Looked up from germline, CDR1 is SGHDT and CDR2 is YYEEEE. CDR3 size: 14 residues. The CDR3 protein is CASSHLNAHYGYTF. The CDR3 DNA reads TGTGCCAGCAGCCACCTAAACGCACACTATGGCTACACCTTC.

The chain uses TRBV19 and TRBJ1-2; TRBD1 matches 7 bases. Germline V lookup: CDR1 LNHDA, CDR2 SQIVND (reference sequence). V shed 5 bases, J shed 0 bases, and the junction held 3 bases outside the gene matches. This CDR3 spans 14 amino acids. The CDR3 bases are TGTGCCAGTAGTCTGACAGGGACTAACTATGGCTACACCTTC. This encodes CASSLTGTNYGYTF.

The chain recombines TRBV6-1 with TRBJ2-7; 9 bases are a match to TRBD1. This CDR3 contains 14 residues. Germline V gene lookup returns CDR1 MNHNS and CDR2 SASEGT. The junction had 3 bases not matched to a gene; V was cut back by 0 bases and J by 6 bases. CDR3 in amino acids: CASSEATTGGEQYF. CDR3 DNA sequence: TGTGCCAGCAGTGAAGCGACGACAGGGGGCGAGCAGTACTTC.

V is TRBV7-9 and J is TRBJ2-1, with D perhaps matching TRBD1 or TRBD2 (5 bases each). Germline CDR1 SEHNR, CDR2 FQNEAQ (reference sequence). Trimming took off 5 bases at V and 1 base at J, with 12 bases between the two ends. The CDR3 contains 15 residues. The CDR3 DNA reads TGTGCCAGCAGCCGCCTTGGGGGTTCCTACAATGAGCAGTTCTTC. This codes for CASSRLGGSYNEQFF.

Remarks on this clone: Other DNA sequences from this sample encode an identical CDR3 as well. The rearrangement joins TRBV19 to TRBJ1-1; TRBD1 is a possible D gene (5 bases). Trimming shortened V by 1 base and J by 5 bases, and 8 bases separated the two germline ends. The CDR3 consists of 13 residues. Per the germline V gene, CDR1 is LNHDA and CDR2 is SQIVND (reference sequence). CDR3 protein: CASSIGGGTEAFF. The CDR3 DNA sequence: TGTGCCAGTAGTATAGGCGGGGGAACTGAAGCTTTCTTT.

The chain is built from TRBV10-1 and TRBJ2-7; a possible D gene is TRBD2 (6 bases). The germline gives CDR1 WNHNN, CDR2 SYGVQD (reference sequence). This CDR3 is 16 amino acids long. Trimming took off 6 bases at V and 1 base at J, with 19 bases between the two ends. The CDR3 sequence is CASRGSRRDYSYEQYF. The CDR3 DNA reads TGCGCCAGCAGGGGATCTCGGCGGGATTATTCCTACGAGCAGTACTTC.

The chain combines TRBV9 with TRBJ2-1; no reliable D call. Germline values: CDR1 SGDLS, CDR2 YYNGEE. The germline V and J ends were trimmed by 4 bases and 3 bases, with 5 bases remaining between them. The length of the CDR3 is 12 residues. CDR3 residues: CASSLDYNEQFF. DNA of the CDR3: TGTGCCAGCAGCCTTGACTACAATGAGCAGTTCTTC.

The chain combines TRBV6-5 with TRBJ2-2; 8 nucleotides match TRBD1. Germline assignment: CDR1 MNHEY and CDR2 SVGAGI. The CDR3 consists of 14 residues. The junction had 6 bases not matched to a gene; V was cut back by 5 bases and J by 7 bases. As DNA, the CDR3 is TGTGCCAGCAGTCCTACAGGGGGAATCGGGGAGCTGTTTTTT. This gives the protein CASSPTGGIGELFF.

The rearrangement uses TRBV9 and TRBJ2-3; D uncertain. V gave up 4 bases and J gave up 2 bases, with 11 bases separating them. Germline assignment: CDR1 SGDLS and CDR2 YYNGEE. This CDR3 is built from 14 residues. This CDR3 reads CASSRAENTDTQYF. The CDR3 nucleotides are TGTGCCAGCAGCAGGGCGGAGAACACAGATACGCAGTATTTT.

The table lists this clone with a count of one. The chain uses TRBV4-3 and TRBJ1-3, with D hard to call. CDR3 length equals 15 residues. Germline V gene sequence: CDR1 LGHNA, CDR2 YSLEER. V was pared by 0 bases and J by 0 bases, with 6 bases between. The CDR3 loop is CASSQEAASGNTIYF. CDR3 DNA: TGCGCCAGCAGCCAAGAGGCAGCCTCTGGAAACACCATATATTTT.

The DNA for the CDR3 is TGTGCCAGTAGGGGACAGGGGAGGGGTGAAAAACTGTTTTTT. The encoded protein is CASRGQGRGEKLFF. V and J are TRBV19 and TRBJ1-4, with 10 bases identical to TRBD1. The length of the CDR3 is 14 residues. CDR1 and CDR2 from the germline V gene are LNHDA and SQIVND (reference sequence). With 6 bases clipped from V and 7 bases from J, the junction kept 5 bases outside the gene matches.

The V gene is TRBV7-9, the J gene TRBJ2-7; 8 positions match TRBD2. The V gene's germline CDR1 is SEHNR and CDR2 FQNEAQ (reference sequence). The V gene end was trimmed by 4 bases and the J gene end by 0 bases; junction bases not matched to a gene: 8. The CDR3 sequence is 16 residues long. CDR3 sequence reads: CASSSNLAGYSYEQYF. CDR3 bases: TGTGCCAGCAGCTCCAACCTAGCGGGTTACTCCTACGAGCAGTACTTC.

This clone was found a few times. The chain uses TRBV6-4 and TRBJ2-2; a weak D match, TRBD1 (5 bases). From germline, CDR1 is MRHNA and CDR2 SNTAGT. Between the trimmed V and J ends, which lost 2 bases and 1 base, there was a span of 5 bases. The CDR3 is 14 amino acids. The CDR3 reads CASSDGQNTGELFF. The CDR3 nucleotides read TGTGCCAGCAGTGACGGACAGAACACCGGGGAGCTGTTTTTT.

The chain uses TRBV5-8 and TRBJ1-2, with TRBD1 matching over 10 bases. The CDR3 length is 15 residues. With 4 bases clipped from V and 4 bases from J, the junction kept 7 bases outside the gene matches. Germline values: CDR1 SGHTS, CDR2 YDEGEE. The CDR3 sequence is CASSHDRGQGYGYTF. CDR3 coding DNA: TGTGCCAGCAGCCACGACAGGGGGCAAGGCTATGGCTACACCTTC.

The J gene is TRBJ2-1, the V gene TRBV19; 11 bases are shared with TRBD2. The germline gives CDR1 LNHDA, CDR2 SQIVND (reference sequence). The CDR3 spans 15 residues. V lost 4 bases to trimming and J lost 8 bases; unmatched junction nucleotides: 7. The CDR3 sequence: CASSTTSGGWHEQFF. In nucleotides, the CDR3 is TGTGCCAGTAGTACAACTAGCGGGGGTTGGCATGAGCAGTTCTTC.

The rearrangement links TRBV28 to TRBJ2-7, with TRBD1 matching over 9 bases. With V trimmed by 5 bases and J by 5 bases, 13 bases remained unmatched. CDR3 length: 16 residues. Germline CDR1 is MDHEN and CDR2 is SYDVKM. The CDR3 coding sequence is TGTGCCAGCAGTCTCTCCCTGACAGGGGGGAGGAACGAGCAGTACTTC. The encoded protein is CASSLSLTGGRNEQYF.

V usage is TRBV6-5 and J usage is TRBJ1-2; D might be TRBD1 (5 bases). The CDR3 extends over 12 amino acids. V lost 7 bases and J lost 4, with 10 bases in between. The germline V gene has CDR1 MNHEY and CDR2 SVGAGI. The CDR3 coding sequence is TGTGCCAGCAAGGAAGGGGCCTATGGCTACACCTTC. Its translation: CASKEGAYGYTF.

The chain couples TRBV30 to TRBJ1-6; 9 bases map to TRBD1. Trimming at V came to 3 bases and at J to 0 bases, leaving 6 bases not matched to a gene. CDR1 is GTSNPN, CDR2 SVGIG, per germline (reference sequence). This CDR3 has 17 residues. The CDR3 DNA follows: TGTGCCTGGAGCTACGGGACAGGGCGCTCCTATAATTCACCCCTCCACTTT. Translation gives CAWSYGTGRSYNSPLHF.

The CDR3, as DNA: TGTGCCAGCAGCACCATGTGGACAGGGGGGAACACTGAAGCTTTCTTT. It specifies CASSTMWTGGNTEAFF. This chain links TRBV13 with TRBJ1-1; 10 nucleotides match TRBD1. This CDR3 is 16 amino acids long. Germline loops: CDR1 PRHDT, CDR2 FYEKMQ (reference sequence). The junction had 7 bases not matched to a gene; V was cut back by 5 bases and J by 1 base.

As concerns this clone: Other nucleotide sequences in the sample specify the same CDR3. The chain joins TRBV28 to TRBJ2-7, with unresolved D. This CDR3 is 11 amino acids long. Trimming stripped 5 bases from V and 3 bases from J, with 5 bases between. Germline CDR1 MDHEN, CDR2 SYDVKM. The CDR3 bases are TGTGCCAGCAGTCTGGGCTACGAGCAGTACTTC. It encodes CASSLGYEQYF. Full variable domain (rest looked up from reference TRBV28 and TRBJ2-7): DVKVTQSSRYLVKRTGEKVFLECVQDMDHENMFWYRQDPGLGLRLIYFSYDVKMKEKGDIPEGYSVSREKKERFSLILESASTNQTSMYLCASSLGYEQYFGPGTRLTVT.